A selection of T cell receptor beta chains follows, all from one sample in a study of type 1 regulatory T cells. TCRdb ran MiXCR on the reads and lists one entry per CDR3 protein. The sample records about 97,000 distinct CDR3 sequences, about 28% being singletons. Sequencing was performed on CD4+ T cells, either the whole sample or a sorted fraction (not recorded which). The origin of the receptors is a human donor in good health. The CDR3 runs from the conserved cysteine through the conserved F or W. A D gene is named only where the DNA matches it firmly. Where a row states a size, it is once, few, many or the class of an expanded clone; other rows omit it.

j_call: TRBJ2-3
v_call: TRBV4-1
d_call: TRBD2
clone_size: few
cdr3_aa: CASSQDGAGGLDTQYF
cdr3_nt: TGCGCCAGCAGCCAAGATGGGGCGGGAGGGCTGGATACGCAGTATTTT

j_call: TRBJ2-3
v_call: TRBV7-2
d_call: -
clone_size: few
cdr3_aa: CASSRQASGSSTDTQYF
cdr3_nt: TGTGCCAGCAGCCGGCAGGCAAGCGGCTCTAGCACAGATACGCAGTATTTT

j_call: TRBJ1-5
v_call: TRBV12-3/TRBV12-4
d_call: -
clone_size: few
cdr3_aa: CASRPGVVSNQPQHF
cdr3_nt: TGTGCCAGCAGACCTGGGGTGGTGAGCAATCAGCCCCAGCATTTT

j_call: TRBJ2-5
v_call: TRBV29-1
d_call: -
clone_size: -
cdr3_aa: CSVSKQWETQYF
cdr3_nt: TGCAGCGTGTCTAAACAATGGGAGACCCAGTACTTC

j_call: TRBJ2-1
v_call: TRBV20-1
d_call: -
clone_size: -
cdr3_aa: CSARVGERVFYNEQFF
cdr3_nt: TGCAGTGCTAGAGTGGGCGAGCGGGTCTTCTACAATGAGCAGTTCTTC

j_call: TRBJ2-7
v_call: TRBV11-2
d_call: -
clone_size: many
cdr3_aa: CASSLDQSGVLSYEQYF
cdr3_nt: TGTGCCAGCAGCTTAGATCAATCAGGGGTCCTGTCCTACGAGCAGTACTTC

j_call: TRBJ1-2
v_call: TRBV5-1
d_call: -
clone_size: -
cdr3_aa: CASSSARGRIAGGYTF
cdr3_nt: TGCGCCAGCAGCTCCGCACGGGGGCGCATTGCGGGTGGCTACACCTTC

j_call: TRBJ2-3
v_call: TRBV7-2
d_call: -
clone_size: -
cdr3_aa: CASSWVGSTDTQYF
cdr3_nt: TGTGCCAGCAGCTGGGTAGGAAGCACAGATACGCAGTATTTT

j_call: TRBJ2-3
v_call: TRBV5-1
d_call: -
clone_size: few
cdr3_aa: CASSLDFGVADTQYF
cdr3_nt: TGCGCCAGCAGCTTGGACTTTGGGGTCGCAGATACGCAGTATTTT

j_call: TRBJ2-1
v_call: TRBV4-1
d_call: -
clone_size: few
cdr3_aa: CASSQAPLRRMESYNEQFF
cdr3_nt: TGCGCCAGCAGCCAAGCCCCACTACGGCGGATGGAGTCCTACAATGAGCAGTTCTTC

j_call: TRBJ2-5
v_call: TRBV5-5
d_call: -
clone_size: -
cdr3_aa: CASSLGQAGFETQYF
cdr3_nt: TGTGCCAGCAGCTTGGGACAGGCCGGTTTTGAGACCCAGTACTTC

j_call: TRBJ2-5
v_call: TRBV11-2
d_call: -
clone_size: -
cdr3_aa: CASSVAETQYF
cdr3_nt: TGTGCCAGCAGCGTGGCAGAGACCCAGTACTTC

j_call: TRBJ2-7
v_call: TRBV7-8
d_call: TRBD1
clone_size: -
cdr3_aa: CASTQRRDRLREQYF
cdr3_nt: TGTGCCAGCACACAACGCCGGGACAGGCTCCGCGAGCAGTACTTC

j_call: TRBJ2-7
v_call: TRBV5-1
d_call: -
clone_size: -
cdr3_aa: CASSLGTAPRTYEQYF
cdr3_nt: TGCGCCAGCAGCTTGGGAACGGCCCCGCGGACCTACGAGCAGTACTTC

j_call: TRBJ2-3
v_call: TRBV20-1
d_call: -
clone_size: few
cdr3_aa: CSAYPRGASSTDTQYF
cdr3_nt: TGCAGTGCATACCCACGAGGGGCGTCTAGCACAGATACGCAGTATTTT

j_call: TRBJ2-7
v_call: TRBV14
d_call: -
clone_size: -
cdr3_aa: CASSQKQGYEQYF
cdr3_nt: TGTGCCAGCAGCCAAAAACAGGGTTACGAGCAGTACTTC

j_call: TRBJ2-1
v_call: TRBV18
d_call: -
clone_size: -
cdr3_aa: CASSPVDNEQFF
cdr3_nt: TGTGCCAGCTCACCAGTGGACAATGAGCAGTTCTTC

j_call: TRBJ2-3
v_call: TRBV9
d_call: TRBD2
clone_size: few
cdr3_aa: CASSILAGGSDTQYF
cdr3_nt: TGTGCCAGCAGCATCTTAGCGGGAGGTTCAGATACGCAGTATTTT

j_call: TRBJ2-7
v_call: TRBV5-1
d_call: TRBD2
clone_size: -
cdr3_aa: CASSLAVTSGSVDEQYF
cdr3_nt: TGCGCCAGCAGCTTAGCCGTGACTAGCGGGAGCGTTGACGAGCAGTACTTC

j_call: TRBJ2-4
v_call: TRBV20-1
d_call: TRBD2
clone_size: many
cdr3_aa: CSAGTSGSGDIQYF
cdr3_nt: TGCAGTGCCGGGACTAGCGGGAGTGGAGACATTCAGTACTTC

j_call: TRBJ1-1
v_call: TRBV7-9
d_call: TRBD1
clone_size: few
cdr3_aa: CASSRSNGQGRGGAFF
cdr3_nt: TGTGCCAGCAGCCGGTCTAATGGACAGGGCCGAGGTGGAGCTTTCTTT

j_call: TRBJ2-1
v_call: TRBV19
d_call: TRBD1
clone_size: -
cdr3_aa: CASSTNRDRGLYEQFF
cdr3_nt: TGTGCCAGTAGTACCAACCGGGACAGGGGGCTTTATGAGCAGTTCTTC

j_call: TRBJ2-2
v_call: TRBV6-2/TRBV6-3
d_call: -
clone_size: few
cdr3_aa: CASSSPRPRTGGELFF
cdr3_nt: TGTGCCAGCAGTTCTCCCCGCCCCCGTACAGGCGGGGAGCTGTTTTTT

j_call: TRBJ2-7
v_call: TRBV7-9
d_call: TRBD1
clone_size: -
cdr3_aa: CASSLGQVNYEQYF
cdr3_nt: TGTGCCAGCAGCTTGGGACAGGTAAACTACGAGCAGTACTTC

j_call: TRBJ2-2
v_call: TRBV5-8
d_call: -
clone_size: -
cdr3_aa: CASTRTLTGELFF
cdr3_nt: TGTGCCAGCACTAGGACGCTCACCGGGGAGCTGTTTTTT

j_call: TRBJ2-1
v_call: TRBV5-1
d_call: -
clone_size: few
cdr3_aa: CASSLTSRPGNNEQFF
cdr3_nt: TGCGCCAGCAGCTTGACGAGTAGGCCCGGGAACAATGAGCAGTTCTTC

j_call: TRBJ1-2
v_call: TRBV4-1
d_call: -
clone_size: few
cdr3_aa: CASSQDSGIVANYGYTF
cdr3_nt: TGCGCCAGCAGCCAAGATTCAGGGATCGTAGCTAACTATGGCTACACCTTC

j_call: TRBJ1-6
v_call: TRBV7-2
d_call: TRBD1
clone_size: few
cdr3_aa: CASSPRPTGSGSPLHF
cdr3_nt: TGTGCCAGCAGCCCGCGACCGACAGGGTCGGGTTCACCCCTCCACTTT

j_call: TRBJ2-4
v_call: TRBV11-1
d_call: TRBD1
clone_size: -
cdr3_aa: CASSVNQGQGADIQYF
cdr3_nt: TGTGCCAGCAGCGTAAATCAGGGACAGGGAGCGGACATTCAGTACTTC

j_call: TRBJ2-3
v_call: TRBV7-2
d_call: -
clone_size: few
cdr3_aa: CASSLAGRTSTDTQYF
cdr3_nt: TGTGCCAGCAGCTTAGCGGGCCGTACTAGCACAGATACGCAGTATTTT

j_call: TRBJ2-5
v_call: TRBV3-1
d_call: -
clone_size: -
cdr3_aa: CASSQDATQYF
cdr3_nt: TGTGCCAGCAGCCAAGATGCGACCCAGTACTTC

j_call: TRBJ1-2
v_call: TRBV5-5
d_call: -
clone_size: -
cdr3_aa: CASSLEGRHGYTF
cdr3_nt: TGTGCCAGCAGCTTGGAGGGGAGACATGGCTACACCTTC

j_call: TRBJ1-5
v_call: TRBV6-5
d_call: -
clone_size: -
cdr3_aa: CASSLEPNRCRRWGDQPQHF
cdr3_nt: TGTGCCAGCAGTTTGGAGCCAAACCGGTGTCGACGATGGGGGGATCAGCCCCAGCATTTT

j_call: TRBJ2-7
v_call: TRBV5-1
d_call: -
clone_size: -
cdr3_aa: CASSFSSRGFDTYEQYF
cdr3_nt: TGCGCCAGCAGCTTCTCCTCCAGGGGATTCGATACCTACGAGCAGTACTTC

j_call: TRBJ1-5
v_call: TRBV19
d_call: -
clone_size: few
cdr3_aa: CASRTQGFNQPQHF
cdr3_nt: TGTGCCAGTAGAACACAGGGTTTCAATCAGCCCCAGCATTTT

j_call: TRBJ1-1
v_call: TRBV5-1
d_call: -
clone_size: few
cdr3_aa: CASRGGGGTEAFF
cdr3_nt: TGCGCCAGCAGGGGGGGAGGGGGCACTGAAGCTTTCTTT

j_call: TRBJ2-7
v_call: TRBV7-2
d_call: TRBD2
clone_size: few
cdr3_aa: CASSFGPSGSTYEQYF
cdr3_nt: TGTGCCAGCAGCTTTGGACCCAGCGGGAGTACCTACGAGCAGTACTTC

j_call: TRBJ1-1
v_call: TRBV7-8
d_call: -
clone_size: few
cdr3_aa: CASSLIGGQQNTEAFF
cdr3_nt: TGTGCCAGCAGCTTAATAGGAGGGCAGCAGAACACTGAAGCTTTCTTT

j_call: TRBJ2-1
v_call: TRBV2
d_call: -
clone_size: -
cdr3_aa: CASSENPYNEQFF
cdr3_nt: TGTGCCAGCAGTGAAAATCCTTACAATGAGCAGTTCTTC

j_call: TRBJ2-5
v_call: TRBV20-1
d_call: TRBD1
clone_size: -
cdr3_aa: CSAEGTVRETQYF
cdr3_nt: TGCAGTGCTGAGGGGACAGTGAGAGAGACCCAGTACTTC

j_call: TRBJ2-3
v_call: TRBV5-1
d_call: TRBD2
clone_size: -
cdr3_aa: CASSPGLAGADTQYF
cdr3_nt: TGCGCCAGCAGCCCGGGACTAGCGGGAGCAGATACGCAGTATTTT

j_call: TRBJ2-6
v_call: TRBV10-3
d_call: -
clone_size: -
cdr3_aa: CAISDQWANVLTF
cdr3_nt: TGTGCCATCAGTGATCAGTGGGCCAACGTCCTGACTTTC

j_call: TRBJ2-7
v_call: TRBV11-2
d_call: TRBD2
clone_size: -
cdr3_aa: CASSLGTSGTPDWQYF
cdr3_nt: TGTGCCAGCAGCTTAGGGACTAGCGGGACCCCGGATTGGCAGTACTTC

j_call: TRBJ2-5
v_call: TRBV7-6
d_call: TRBD2
clone_size: -
cdr3_aa: CASSLRTSGILETQYF
cdr3_nt: TGTGCCAGCAGCTTAAGGACTAGCGGGATTTTGGAGACCCAGTACTTC

j_call: TRBJ2-7
v_call: TRBV7-2
d_call: TRBD2
clone_size: few
cdr3_aa: CASSVDRGTSGAKQYF
cdr3_nt: TGTGCCAGCAGCGTAGACAGGGGGACTAGCGGGGCTAAGCAGTACTTC

j_call: TRBJ2-3
v_call: TRBV30
d_call: TRBD2
clone_size: once
cdr3_aa: CAWSINKGLASDTQYF
cdr3_nt: TGTGCCTGGAGTATAAATAAGGGACTAGCTTCAGATACGCAGTATTTT

j_call: TRBJ2-3
v_call: TRBV7-9
d_call: TRBD2
clone_size: -
cdr3_aa: CASTLAGTDTQYF
cdr3_nt: TGTGCCAGCACCCTAGCGGGCACAGATACGCAGTATTTT

j_call: TRBJ2-7
v_call: TRBV28
d_call: -
clone_size: -
cdr3_aa: CASSRQTVGASYEQYF
cdr3_nt: TGTGCCAGCAGTCGCCAAACCGTGGGGGCCTCATACGAGCAGTACTTC

j_call: TRBJ2-7
v_call: TRBV3-1
d_call: TRBD1
clone_size: -
cdr3_aa: CACPLLDRYEQYF
cdr3_nt: TGTGCCTGCCCCCTGTTGGACAGGTACGAGCAGTACTTC

j_call: TRBJ2-1
v_call: TRBV6-2/TRBV6-3
d_call: TRBD2
clone_size: -
cdr3_aa: CASRWAGGYNEQFF
cdr3_nt: TGTGCCAGCAGGTGGGCGGGGGGCTACAATGAGCAGTTCTTC

j_call: TRBJ2-1
v_call: TRBV5-1
d_call: -
clone_size: few
cdr3_aa: CASSLSPGLYNEQFF
cdr3_nt: TGCGCCAGCAGCTTGTCGCCGGGACTCTACAATGAGCAGTTCTTC

j_call: TRBJ1-1
v_call: TRBV10-3
d_call: TRBD1
clone_size: -
cdr3_aa: CAISESGTGVTEAFF
cdr3_nt: TGTGCCATCAGTGAGTCCGGGACAGGGGTAACTGAAGCTTTCTTT

j_call: TRBJ2-1
v_call: TRBV5-6
d_call: TRBD2
clone_size: -
cdr3_aa: CASSHLAGEYNEQFF
cdr3_nt: TGTGCCAGCAGCCATCTAGCGGGGGAGTACAATGAGCAGTTCTTC